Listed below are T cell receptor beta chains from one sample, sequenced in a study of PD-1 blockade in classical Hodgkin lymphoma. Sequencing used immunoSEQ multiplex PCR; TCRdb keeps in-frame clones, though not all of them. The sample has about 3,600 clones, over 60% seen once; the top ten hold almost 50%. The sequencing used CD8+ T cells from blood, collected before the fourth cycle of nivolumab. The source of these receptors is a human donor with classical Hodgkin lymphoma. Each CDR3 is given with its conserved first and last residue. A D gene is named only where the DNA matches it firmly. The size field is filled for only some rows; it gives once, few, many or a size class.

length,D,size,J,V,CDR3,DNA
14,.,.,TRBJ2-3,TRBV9,CASSVEKVTDTQYF,TGTGCCAGCAGCGTAGAGAAAGTCACAGATACGCAGTATTTT
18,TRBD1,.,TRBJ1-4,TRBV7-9,CASSLYPRGGEANEKLFF,TGTGCCAGCAGCTTATACCCCAGGGGGGGGGAAGCTAATGAAAAACTGTTTTTT
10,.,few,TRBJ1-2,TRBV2,CASSQVFYTF,TGTGCCAGCAGCCAGGTATTCTACACCTTC
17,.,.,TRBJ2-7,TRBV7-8,CASSQAQGGAGNYEQYF,TGTGCCAGCAGCCAAGCCCAAGGAGGGGCGGGTAACTACGAGCAGTACTTC
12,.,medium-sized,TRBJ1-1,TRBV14,CASSANRVLAFF,TGTGCCAGCAGCGCGAACAGGGTTCTAGCTTTCTTT
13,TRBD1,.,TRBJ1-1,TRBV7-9,CASSSRTGPEAFF,TGTGCCAGCAGCTCTAGGACAGGGCCGGAAGCTTTCTTT
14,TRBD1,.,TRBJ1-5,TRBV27,CASSPTGADQPQHF,TGTGCCAGCAGTCCGACAGGGGCAGATCAGCCCCAGCATTTT
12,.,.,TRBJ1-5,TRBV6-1,CASSERGQPQHF,TGTGCCAGCAGTGAGAGAGGTCAGCCCCAGCATTTT
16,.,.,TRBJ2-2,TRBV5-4,CASSLADGPDTGELFF,TGTGCCAGCAGCTTGGCGGACGGACCTGACACCGGGGAGCTGTTTTTT
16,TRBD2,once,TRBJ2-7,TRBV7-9,CASSALRLAGSYEQYF,TGTGCCAGCAGCGCTTTAAGACTAGCGGGCTCCTACGAGCAGTACTTC
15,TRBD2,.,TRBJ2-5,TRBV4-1,CASSQEKAGSETQYF,TGCGCCAGCAGCCAAGAGAAAGCGGGGTCAGAGACCCAGTACTTC
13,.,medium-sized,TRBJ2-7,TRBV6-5,CASRRVGTYEQYF,TGTGCCAGCAGGCGGGTGGGAACCTACGAGCAGTACTTC
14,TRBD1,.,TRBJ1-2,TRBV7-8,CASSLDTGGLGYTF,TGTGCCAGCAGCTTAGACACAGGGGGCCTTGGCTACACCTTC
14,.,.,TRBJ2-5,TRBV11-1,CASSQRGTKETQYF,TGTGCCAGCAGCCAACGGGGGACCAAAGAGACCCAGTACTTC
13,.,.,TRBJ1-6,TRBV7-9,CASSPLQGGPLHF,TGTGCCAGCAGCCCCCTCCAGGGCGGACCCCTCCACTTT
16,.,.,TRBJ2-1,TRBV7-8,CASSLEGSGSYNEQFF,TGTGCCAGCAGCTTAGAAGGCAGCGGCTCCTACAATGAGCAGTTCTTC
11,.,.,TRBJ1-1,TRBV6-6,CASSDGTEAFF,TGTGCCAGCAGTGACGGGACTGAAGCTTTCTTT
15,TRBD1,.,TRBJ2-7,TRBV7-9,CASSITGTAVYEQYF,TGTGCCAGCAGCATCACCGGGACAGCAGTCTACGAGCAGTACTTC
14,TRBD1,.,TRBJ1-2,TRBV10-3,CAIRGTGKSYGYTF,TGTGCCATCAGAGGGACAGGGAAATCCTATGGCTACACCTTC
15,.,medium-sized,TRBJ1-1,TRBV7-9,CASSAAEGMNTEAFF,TGTGCCAGCAGCGCCGCCGAGGGTATGAACACTGAAGCTTTCTTT
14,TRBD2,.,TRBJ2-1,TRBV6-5,CASRPGPGGNEQFF,TGTGCCAGCAGACCCGGGCCCGGGGGGAATGAGCAGTTCTTC
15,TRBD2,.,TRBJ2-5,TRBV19,CASSNPGLVWETQYF,TGTGCCAGTAGTAACCCCGGACTAGTTTGGGAGACCCAGTACTTC
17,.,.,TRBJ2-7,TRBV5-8,CASSFAGYRPSSYEQYF,TGTGCCAGCAGCTTCGCGGGGTACAGACCGAGCTCCTACGAGCAGTACTTC
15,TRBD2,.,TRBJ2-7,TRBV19,CASSIGAGGVYEQYF,TGTGCCAGTAGTATAGGAGCGGGAGGGGTCTACGAGCAGTACTTC
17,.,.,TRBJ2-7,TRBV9,CASSPRGAPGHPYEQYF,TGTGCCAGCAGCCCCAGGGGCGCTCCGGGACACCCTTACGAGCAGTACTTC
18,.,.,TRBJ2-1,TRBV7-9,CASNQRTIQGPGHNEQFF,TGTGCCAGCAACCAGAGAACCATCCAGGGGCCAGGACACAATGAGCAGTTCTTC
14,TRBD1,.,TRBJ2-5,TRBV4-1,CASSHRTGEETQYF,TGCGCCAGCAGCCACCGGACAGGGGAAGAGACCCAGTACTTC
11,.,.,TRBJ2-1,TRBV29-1,CSVVAMNEQFF,TGCAGCGTGGTCGCTATGAATGAGCAGTTCTTC
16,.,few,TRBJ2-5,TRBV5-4,CASSLSSDWPMETQYF,TGTGCCAGCAGCTTATCGTCGGACTGGCCCATGGAGACCCAGTACTTC
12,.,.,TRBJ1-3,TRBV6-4,CASPGSGNTIYF,TGTGCCAGCCCCGGCTCTGGAAACACCATATATTTT
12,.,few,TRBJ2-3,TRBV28,CASSLDPDTQYF,TGTGCCAGCAGCCTCGATCCAGATACGCAGTATTTT
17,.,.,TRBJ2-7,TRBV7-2,CASSLDLAALDPYEQYF,TGTGCCAGCAGCTTAGATCTGGCAGCCCTCGACCCCTACGAGCAGTACTTC
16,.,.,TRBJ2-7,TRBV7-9,CASSDIVGVLSYEQYF,TGTGCCAGCAGCGATATTGTAGGGGTGCTCTCCTACGAGCAGTACTTC
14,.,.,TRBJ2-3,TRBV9,CASSVAGTADTQYF,TGTGCCAGCAGCGTAGCCGGGACGGCAGATACGCAGTATTTT
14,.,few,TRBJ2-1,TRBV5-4,CASSRDRSYNEQFF,TGTGCCAGCAGCCGGGATCGCTCCTACAATGAGCAGTTCTTC
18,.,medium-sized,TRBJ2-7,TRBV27,CASSLQRSRTLDLHEQYF,TGTGCCAGCAGCCTCCAAAGGAGCCGGACCCTGGACCTCCACGAGCAGTACTTC
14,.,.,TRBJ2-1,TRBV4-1,CASSQGSWNNEQFF,TGCGCCAGCAGCCAAGGCTCCTGGAACAATGAGCAGTTCTTC
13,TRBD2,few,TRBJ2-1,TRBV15,CATSAGLGFDEFF,TGTGCCACCAGCGCGGGACTAGGTTTCGATGAGTTCTTC
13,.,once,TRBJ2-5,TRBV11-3,CASSLGGVETQYF,TGTGCCAGCAGCTTAGGAGGGGTAGAGACCCAGTACTTC
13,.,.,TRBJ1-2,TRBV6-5,CASSQGFGYGYTF,TGTGCCAGCAGCCAGGGCTTTGGCTATGGCTACACCTTC
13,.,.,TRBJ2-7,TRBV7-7,CASSLGQTDEQYF,TGTGCCAGCAGCTTAGGGCAGACGGACGAGCAGTACTTC
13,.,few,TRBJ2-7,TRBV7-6,CASSLEAGAEQYF,TGTGCCAGCAGCTTAGAGGCAGGGGCCGAGCAGTACTTC
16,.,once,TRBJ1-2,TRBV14,CASSQEGRDTIYGYTF,TGTGCCAGCAGCCAAGAAGGCAGGGACACAATCTATGGCTACACCTTC
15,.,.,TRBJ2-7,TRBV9,CASSVDGTDTYEQYF,TGTGCCAGCAGCGTAGACGGGACGGATACCTACGAGCAGTACTTC
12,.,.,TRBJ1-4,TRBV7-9,CASSLTREKLFF,TGTGCCAGCAGCTTAACCAGAGAAAAACTGTTTTTT
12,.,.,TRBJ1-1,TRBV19,CASSMGGTEAFF,TGTGCCAGTAGTATGGGGGGTACTGAAGCTTTCTTT
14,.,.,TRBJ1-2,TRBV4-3,CASSQDGGHYGYTF,TGCGCCAGCAGCCAAGATGGGGGACACTATGGCTACACCTTC
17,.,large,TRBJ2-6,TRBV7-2,CASSLVGGAPGANVLTF,TGTGCCAGCAGCTTAGTAGGGGGGGCCCCTGGGGCCAACGTCCTGACTTTC
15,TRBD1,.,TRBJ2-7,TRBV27,CASSLFGTGGYEQYF,TGTGCCAGCAGTTTATTTGGGACAGGGGGGTACGAGCAGTACTTC
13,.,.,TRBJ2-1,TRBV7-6,CASSPNRRNEQFF,TGTGCCAGCAGCCCCAACCGGCGCAATGAGCAGTTCTTC
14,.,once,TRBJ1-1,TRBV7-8,CASSLGQVLTEAFF,TGTGCCAGCAGCTTAGGACAGGTCTTAACTGAAGCTTTCTTT
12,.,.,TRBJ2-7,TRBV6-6,CASSPGSYEQYF,TGTGCCAGCAGCCCAGGCTCCTACGAGCAGTACTTC